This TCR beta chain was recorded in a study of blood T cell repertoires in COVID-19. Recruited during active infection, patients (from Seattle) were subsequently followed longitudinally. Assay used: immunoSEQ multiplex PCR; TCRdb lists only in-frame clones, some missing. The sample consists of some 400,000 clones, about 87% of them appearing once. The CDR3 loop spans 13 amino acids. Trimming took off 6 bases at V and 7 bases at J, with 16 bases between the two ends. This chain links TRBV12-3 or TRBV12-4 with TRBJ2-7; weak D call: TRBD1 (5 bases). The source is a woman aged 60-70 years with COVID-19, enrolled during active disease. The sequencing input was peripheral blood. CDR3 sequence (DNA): TGTGCCAGCAGCCTTGGACACGTCTCAGAGCAGTACTTC. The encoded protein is CASSLGHVSEQYF.